The present TCR beta chain was sequenced within a study of Tregs in tolerant kidney transplant recipients. Overall study results and limits: Validation in larger populations is needed because few patients were studied. No direct test of biological reproducibility was done here. Some patients' samples used different primers over time, so nucleotide sequences weren't comparable.

Comment on this clone: Its target is not known.

The nonmyeloablative bone marrow transplants came from related graft donors, with transient mixed chimerism. Unstimulated regulatory T cells (CD4+CD25+CD127-), CD4+CD25- non-regulatory cells, CD4 and CD8 cells were FACS-sorted from thawed PBMCs. Using immunoSEQ multiplex PCR, the repertoire was profiled, and TCRdb retains in-frame clones only, with some absent. The table shows around 50,000 clones, with around 93% occurring only once. The CDR3 runs 16 residues. The germline gives CDR1 MDHEN, CDR2 SYDVKM. With V trimmed by 8 bases and J by 3 bases, 12 bases remained unmatched. The V call is TRBV28, the J call TRBJ2-2; 7 bases are a match to TRBD2. The starting material was CD8+ T cells from blood (PBMCs), obtained 24 months after the transplant. This receptor was identified in a human patient who received a combined kidney and bone marrow transplant. Some T cells may originate from the graft donor. CDR3 nucleotide sequence: TGTGCCAGCGGGGGGACCGGGACTATCTACACCGGGGAGCTGTTTTTT. Its translation is CASGGTGTIYTGELFF.